Presented here are 5 T cell receptor beta chains from one specimen sequenced in a study of blood T cell repertoires in COVID-19. TCRdb's table, derived via immunoSEQ multiplex PCR, lists solely in-frame clones and lacks some. The table records about 180,000 clones, 70% to 90% of them present only once. The sample consisted of peripheral blood. The receptors originated from a woman in her 30s with acute or convalescent COVID-19.

The chain couples TRBV9 to TRBJ2-7; possibly TRBD1 for D (5 bases). The CDR3 length is 14 residues. Trimming cost V 3 bases and J 6 bases, with 16 bases left between them. Looked up from germline, CDR1 is SGDLS and CDR2 is YYNGEE. The CDR3 protein is CASSDGRQPGEQYF. The CDR3 DNA is TGTGCCAGCAGCGACGGCCGACAGCCGGGCGAGCAGTACTTC.

The chain recombines TRBV30 with TRBJ1-5; D gene unclear. V was cut by 0 bases and J by 5 bases, with 8 bases left in between. Germline-derived CDR1 and CDR2 are GTSNPN and SVGIG (reference sequence). This CDR3 comprises 13 residues. The CDR3 spells CAWSVKHYQPQHF. The CDR3 nucleotides are TGTGCCTGGAGTGTAAAACATTATCAGCCCCAGCATTTT.

The chain carries TRBV2 and TRBJ1-2; 11 bases align to TRBD1. This CDR3 spans 12 amino acids. The germline V gene has CDR1 SNHLY and CDR2 FYNNEI. The J segment lost 7 bases and the V segment lost 10 bases, leaving 5 bases of the junction unmatched. The CDR3 loop reads CATGQGAGGYTF. In DNA, the CDR3 is TGTGCCACAGGACAGGGGGCAGGTGGCTACACCTTC.

The chain joins TRBV30 to TRBJ2-1; weak D call: TRBD2 (5 bases). The CDR3 runs 14 residues. The germline V gene has CDR1 GTSNPN and CDR2 SVGIG (reference sequence). The germline V and J ends were trimmed by 3 bases and 6 bases, with 15 bases remaining between them. CDR3 amino acids: CAWSGVAGANEQFF. The CDR3 nucleotides read TGTGCCTGGAGCGGGGTAGCAGGAGCCAATGAGCAGTTCTTC.

V and J are TRBV28 and TRBJ2-7, with D perhaps assigned TRBD1 or TRBD2 (7 bases each). This CDR3 has 11 amino acids. V lost 10 bases and J 3 bases, leaving 10 bases between the germline ends. CDR1 and CDR2 (germline): MDHEN, SYDVKM. The CDR3 sequence is CATRGGYEQYF. Here the CDR3 DNA reads TGTGCCACCAGGGGGGGCTACGAGCAGTACTTC.